One TCR beta chain is described in this entry. This clonotype showed up many times. No cognate antigen has been identified for it. No base quality values were provided; no much bigger clone lies one nucleotide off. The data stem from a study of human T cells and chemical hapten exposure (dated by TCRdb to about 2021). With regard to the full study: For sensitization, 2% DPC in acetone was applied to a 2 cm by 2 cm area of upper inner arm skin. Patient blood was sampled pre-sensitization (week 0) and at 2, 6 and about 24 weeks after DPC sensitization. Alopecia areata with under or over 50% scalp involvement, alopecia totalis and alopecia universalis were represented in the patient cohort, which was mostly female. This study followed changes in the peripheral blood TCR repertoire in vivo during primary and secondary sensitization of alopecia patients to the hapten diphenylcyclopropenone (DPC). For TCR sequencing, blood came from twenty-nine alopecia patients at anywhere from one to four time points (pre-sensitization, 2, 6 and 24 weeks). Throughout the approximately 25-week study period, patients were also given weekly therapeutic DPC doses on the scalp. The libraries were sequenced as a pool, and the TCR yield per sample differed mostly because of small variations in library volumes within the pool. Patch testing was performed on the upper back with Finn chambers containing 0.01% DPC, and the patch tests were scored after 6 days according to International Contact Dermatitis Research Group standards.

Interpreted using the paper, the time point label stands for: pre-sensitization, week 0. The intended sense of this specimen's treatment or condition label: therapeutic diphenylcyclopropenone sensitization with weekly scalp DPC. At each patch-test visit, blood was drawn before the patch test was applied. Patients were eligible if aged 18 to 70, diagnosed with alopecia and judged suitable for DPC therapy, and pregnant patients were excluded. Total RNA was extracted from unfractionated whole blood collected in Tempus Blood RNA tubes. Library prep was done by RACE. Sequencing was performed on a NextSeq 500. During library preparation, unique molecular identifiers were attached to individual cDNA molecules so that TCRs could be counted in a quantitative, reproducible way. For every blood RNA sample, sequencing covered both the TCR alpha and TCR beta chains. On the authors' methods: Samples had a median of approximately 96,000 TCRs, with a range from about 20,000 to 690,600. V, J and CDR3 annotation of the TCR reads was performed with the Decombinator software suite. To make PS versus PT1 abundance plots, every sample was subsampled to the same number of TCRs (28,000). TCRs were defined as expanded if absent before sensitization and observed at least eight times at the 2-week time point. TCRdb reprocessed the public reads (quality trimming at Q25 with fastp, clone calling with MiXCR) and kept in-frame beta chains. One record per CDR3 amino acid sequence lists the most common genes and DNA. TCRdb assigned the V and J calls; the authors' analysis was not used. The sample table records roughly 88,000 distinct CDR3 sequences; 8% to 10% of these occur just once. Of the sample, about 3.5% is held by the ten largest clones.

Findings and caveats that apply to the study as a whole: The number of PT1 expanded TCRs positively correlated with patch test score, significant at thresholds 8, 16 and 32 but not 4. Repeated subsampling changed both the strength of the expansion versus patch-test correlation and the threshold at which the correlation became significant. Alopecia, a presumed autoimmune disease, was present in all patients, so the immune response of the patients might differ from that of healthy individuals. DPC sensitization did not change how many TCRs were above 1 in 1000 frequency, and no evidence was found of alterations in global repertoire structure. Significantly more large CDR3 similarity clusters were formed by expanded TCRs than by pre-sensitization or healthy control sets, consistent with antigen-driven responses.

The sample here was whole blood, taken in connection with sensitization to the hapten diphenylcyclopropenone (DPC). The clonotype originates from a woman in her forties with alopecia areata. Some clones in this sample may be carry-over from other donors' samples.

This receptor carries the CDR3 CSANFGQNTGELFF. At the DNA level, the sequence is TGCAGCGCGAACTTTGGGCAAAACACCGGGGAGCTGTTTTTT. The chain is made from TRBV29-1 and TRBJ2-2; a confident D gene designation cannot be given. Trimming takes 7 bases from V and 2 bases from J, and the germline ends sit 14 bases apart. There are 14 amino acids in the CDR3, from cysteine to phenylalanine inclusive. Just the 42-base CDR3 DNA is kept, in frame starting at base 1. Per the germline V gene, SQVTM is the CDR1 and ANQGSEA is the CDR2.